These 27 T cell receptor beta chains were sequenced from one sample in a study of vaccination and CD4 T cells after COVID-19. Once obtained from cultured CD4+ T cells, the DNA was sequenced using the Oncomine TCR Beta short-read assay. TCRdb reprocessed the PCR reads with MiXCR, giving one entry per CDR3 protein. Counted here are some 21,000 distinct CDR3 sequences, 45% to 50% occurring once; the ten biggest clones make up roughly 10%. Noted treatment: approximately 11-day PBMC culture with coronavirus spike peptide pools or control peptides (ViraFEST assay). For these TCRs, the target antigens are not known. Specimen: CD4+ T cells from blood, cultured in vitro. The receptor set was obtained from a human donor who had recovered from COVID-19.

The CDR3 nucleotides are TGCGCCAGCAGCCGACAGGGTGGTAGTGAAGCTTTCTTT. This translates into CASSRQGGSEAFF. This chain uses TRBV4-1 with TRBJ1-1; 7 bases align to TRBD1. The junction had 6 bases not matched to a gene; V was cut back by 4 bases and J by 7 bases. This CDR3 contains 13 residues. In germline, CDR1 is MGHRA, CDR2 YSYEKL.

V gene TRBV6-5 combines with J gene TRBJ1-1; D remains ambiguous. The V end was cut by 4 bases, the J end by 1 base, with 10 bases between. Germline loops: CDR1 MNHEY, CDR2 SVGAGI. The CDR3 extends over 14 amino acids. For the CDR3, the DNA is TGTGCCAGCAGTTCGACCGCCCGGAACACTGAAGCTTTCTTT. Residues: CASSSTARNTEAFF.

This chain connects TRBV20-1 to TRBJ2-1; TRBD2 aligns across 9 bases. Germline V gives CDR1 DFQATT, CDR2 SNEGSKA (reference sequence). J was trimmed by 6 bases and V by 3 bases; bases with no gene match: 9. The CDR3 covers 15 residues. The CDR3 sequence: CSARKGGGRANEQFF. DNA for the CDR3: TGCAGTGCTAGGAAAGGGGGCGGGAGGGCCAATGAGCAGTTCTTC.

This chain links TRBV11-2 with TRBJ1-1; 8 positions match TRBD1. The CDR3 has 12 amino acids. The germline CDR1 and CDR2 sequences are SGHAT and FQNNGV. J lost 10 bases, V lost 4 bases, and 5 bases had no gene match. CDR3 coding DNA: TGTGCCAGCAGCTCACAGACAGGGGTAGCTTTCTTT. This translates into CASSSQTGVAFF. Full variable domain (outside the CDR3, taken from reference TRBV11-2 and TRBJ1-1): EAGVAQSPRYKIIEKRQSVAFWCNPISGHATLYWYQQILGQGPKLLIQFQNNGVVDDSQLPKDRFSAERLKGVDSTLKIQPAKLEDSAVYLCASSSQTGVAFFGQGTRLTVV.

The chain combines TRBV20-1 with TRBJ2-1; TRBD1 is a possible D gene (5 bases). The CDR3 has 18 residues. Germline V gives CDR1 DFQATT, CDR2 SNEGSKA (reference sequence). The V end lost 1 base, the J end lost 7 bases, and 26 bases lay between the germline ends. The CDR3 spells CSARAQGHFANPMNEQFF. CDR3 sequence (DNA): TGCAGTGCTAGAGCCCAGGGCCACTTTGCCAACCCGATGAATGAGCAGTTCTTC.

There are a few counts of this clonotype. The chain joins TRBV20-1 to TRBJ2-3; 12 nucleotides align to TRBD2. After removal of 4 bases from V and 7 bases from J, the junction contained 9 bases not matched to a gene. This CDR3 spans 15 amino acids. The germline V gene encodes CDR1 DFQATT and CDR2 SNEGSKA (reference sequence). The CDR3 region is CSATGLAGGTNTQYF. DNA for the CDR3: TGCAGTGCTACCGGGCTAGCGGGAGGGACAAATACGCAGTATTTT.

The table lists this clonotype with a few counts. The gene calls are TRBV27 and TRBJ1-5; the D is unclear. The CDR3 sequence is 16 residues long. Germline assignment: CDR1 MNHEY and CDR2 SMNVEV (reference sequence). V was cut by 2 bases and J by 3 bases, with 14 bases left in between. This chain's CDR3 is CASSLIGTLPNQPQHF. For the CDR3, the DNA is TGTGCCAGCAGTTTAATTGGCACCCTTCCCAATCAGCCCCAGCATTTT.

This clonotype was counted only a few times. The chain combines TRBV2 with TRBJ1-1; possibly TRBD1 for D (6 bases). Trimming took off 7 bases at V and 10 bases at J, with 19 bases between the two ends. In germline, CDR1 is SNHLY, CDR2 FYNNEI. The CDR3 length is 13 residues. In DNA, the CDR3 is TGTGCCAGCATCGGAGGGGGGCAGCCGGGAGCTTTCTTT. Encoded protein: CASIGGGQPGAFF.

V and J are TRBV19 and TRBJ1-5; TRBD1 matches at 7 bases. Trimming at V came to 5 bases and at J to 11 bases, leaving 12 bases not matched to a gene. Germline lookup yields CDR1 LNHDA and CDR2 SQIVND (reference sequence). This CDR3 region has 14 residues. Written as DNA, the CDR3 is TGTGCCAGTAGTGCTGACAGGGTCAACCCGGCCCAGCATTTT. Encoded protein: CASSADRVNPAQHF.

The CDR3 bases are TGCAGTGCTAGTGGGGGGTCCAACACAGATACGCAGTATTTT. It encodes CSASGGSNTDTQYF. The chain combines TRBV20-1 with TRBJ2-3; D perhaps matches TRBD2 (6 bases). The CDR3 loop spans 14 amino acids. Germline assignment: CDR1 DFQATT and CDR2 SNEGSKA (reference sequence). V shed 3 bases and J shed 2 bases, with 12 bases lying between them.

The V gene is TRBV20-1, the J gene TRBJ2-7, with D perhaps given as TRBD1 or TRBD2 (7 bases each). The germline V gene encodes CDR1 DFQATT and CDR2 SNEGSKA (reference sequence). The CDR3 runs 15 residues. Trimming took 3 bases from V and 1 from J, leaving 16 bases between them. The CDR3 DNA follows: TGCAGTGCTAGGGACTCAGGGGGGGCGTCCTACGAGCAGTACTTC. It specifies CSARDSGGASYEQYF.

The rearrangement links TRBV5-8 to TRBJ1-5; D is undetermined. CDR1 is SGHTS and CDR2 is YDEGEE in the germline V gene. The CDR3 sequence is 14 residues long. V was trimmed by 0 bases and J by 3 bases, leaving 7 bases between them. The DNA of the CDR3 is TGTGCCAGCAGCTTGGGGCATCCCAATCAGCCCCAGCATTTT. It codes for CASSLGHPNQPQHF.

This chain joins TRBV2 and TRBJ2-3, with 8 bases aligning to TRBD2. There are 14 residues in the CDR3. V lost 6 bases to trimming and J lost 2 bases; unmatched junction nucleotides: 4. Germline V gene lookup returns CDR1 SNHLY and CDR2 FYNNEI. DNA of the CDR3: TGTGCCAGCAGCGGGGGGGTTGACACAGATACGCAGTATTTT. As protein: CASSGGVDTDTQYF.

The chain uses TRBV18 and TRBJ2-3; no firm D call. The CDR3 runs to 15 residues. Germline CDR1 KGHSH, CDR2 LQKENI. Trimming shortened V by 1 base and J by 1 base, and 9 bases separated the two germline ends. In DNA, the CDR3 is TGTGCCAGCTCACCACAAGGGTTAGGCACAGATACGCAGTATTTT. Protein sequence: CASSPQGLGTDTQYF.

In its sample, this clonotype was seen a few times. The chain combines TRBV7-2 with TRBJ2-5, with TRBD2 matching over 8 bases. The CDR3 runs to 17 residues. Trimming removed 1 base from V and 5 bases from J; junction bases left unmatched: 12. Germline CDR1 reads SGHTA; CDR2 reads FQGNSA. CDR3 sequence (DNA): TGTGCCAGCAGCTTAGGAGGGGCTAGCGGGTTGGGGGAGACCCAGTACTTC. This translates into CASSLGGASGLGETQYF.

V gene TRBV5-1 combines with J gene TRBJ2-7, with TRBD1 identical over 10 bases. The CDR3 extends over 14 amino acids. After removal of 0 bases from V and 9 bases from J, the junction contained 6 bases not matched to a gene. CDR1 and CDR2 (germline): SGHRS, YFSETQ. DNA of the CDR3: TGCGCCAGCAGCTTGGGACAGGGGGCGGAGGGGCAGTACTTC. It translates to CASSLGQGAEGQYF.

This chain links TRBV19 with TRBJ2-1, with 8 bases identical to TRBD1. The CDR3 contains 14 residues. The V and J ends lost 10 bases and 4 bases, in that order; junction bases with no gene match: 9. Looked up from germline, CDR1 is LNHDA and CDR2 is SQIVND (reference sequence). The CDR3 DNA reads TGTGCCACCCGAGGGGACAGGCATTACAATGAGCAGTTCTTC. It yields the protein CATRGDRHYNEQFF. Looking up the rest from reference TRBV19 and TRBJ2-1 gives the full variable domain: DGGITQSPKYLFRKEGQNVTLSCEQNLNHDAMYWYRQDPGQGLRLIYYSQIVNDFQKGDIAEGYSVSREKKESFPLTVTSAQKNPTAFYLCATRGDRHYNEQFFGPGTRLTVL.

The V gene is TRBV7-9, the J gene TRBJ2-7; D is uncertain. CDR3 size: 15 residues. Germline-derived CDR1 and CDR2 are SEHNR and FQNEAQ (reference sequence). The V and J ends lost 4 bases and 6 bases respectively, with 19 bases between them. The CDR3 coding sequence is TGTGCCAGCAGCTCCTTAGGCGGTGGCTCCGTCGAGCAGTACTTC. This codes for CASSSLGGGSVEQYF.

The rearrangement joins TRBV5-1 to TRBJ1-6, with D possibly matching TRBD1 (6 bases). Germline V gene sequence: CDR1 SGHRS, CDR2 YFSETQ. V lost 1 base to trimming and J lost 7 bases, with 12 bases between them. CDR3 size: 15 residues. The CDR3 spells CASSLTGGPNSPLHF. The CDR3 DNA reads TGCGCCAGCAGCTTGACTGGGGGGCCGAATTCACCCCTCCACTTT.

This clonotype has only a few counts. The chain recombines TRBV20-1 with TRBJ1-1, with no clear D. The CDR3 is made up of 11 amino acids. Germline V gives CDR1 DFQATT, CDR2 SNEGSKA (reference sequence). V lost 5 bases to trimming and J lost 0 bases, with 4 bases between them. CDR3 residues: CSADLNTEAFF. In DNA, the CDR3 is TGCAGTGCTGATTTGAACACTGAAGCTTTCTTT.

The V and J genes are TRBV20-1 and TRBJ2-7; 12 positions match TRBD2. CDR1 and CDR2 from the germline V gene are DFQATT and SNEGSKA (reference sequence). V lost 7 bases to trimming and J lost 0 bases; unmatched junction nucleotides: 7. The CDR3 consists of 15 residues. CDR3 sequence: CSVKGLAGSSYEQYF. The CDR3, as DNA: TGCAGTGTTAAGGGACTAGCGGGCAGCTCCTACGAGCAGTACTTC.

This clonotype has more than one count but fewer than ten. J is TRBJ2-5 and V is TRBV25-1, with D possibly TRBD2 on 6 matching bases. Per the germline V gene, CDR1 is MGHDK and CDR2 is SYGVNS. Trimming took 7 bases from V and 1 from J, leaving 10 bases between them. The CDR3 is 13 residues long. CDR3 sequence: CASTPGVQETQYF. For the CDR3, the DNA is TGTGCCAGCACCCCGGGAGTCCAAGAGACCCAGTACTTC.

The chain combines TRBV6-2 or TRBV6-3 with TRBJ1-5; D is ambiguous. Trimming took 7 bases from V and 6 from J, leaving 10 bases between them. Germline V CDR1 and CDR2: MNHEY, SVGEGT. The CDR3 contains 12 residues. The CDR3 loop reads CASTRPGQPQHF. The CDR3 nucleotides are TGTGCCAGCACCCGCCCAGGTCAGCCCCAGCATTTT.

The J gene is TRBJ2-2, the V gene TRBV6-1; 12 nucleotides match TRBD2. CDR1 MNHNS and CDR2 SASEGT come from the germline V gene. J gave up 6 bases and V 5 bases, and 7 bases lay outside the gene matches. This CDR3 is built from 16 residues. The CDR3 protein is CASSRRLAGDAGELFF. CDR3 coding DNA: TGTGCCAGCAGTCGCCGACTAGCGGGAGATGCCGGGGAGCTGTTTTTT.

The CDR3 loop reads CASSYMGPSQPQHF. The DNA of the CDR3 is TGTGCCAGCAGTTACATGGGCCCGTCCCAGCCCCAGCATTTT. The chain combines TRBV6-2 or TRBV6-3 with TRBJ1-5; no clear D gene. The CDR3 covers 14 residues. Germline assignment: CDR1 MNHEY and CDR2 SVGEGT. V gave up 2 bases and J gave up 7 bases, with 12 bases separating them.

The chain combines TRBV18 with TRBJ2-3; D is perhaps TRBD1 (5 bases). Between the trimmed V and J ends, which lost 5 bases and 3 bases, there was a span of 9 bases. CDR1 and CDR2 from the germline V gene are KGHSH and LQKENI. The CDR3 sequence is 13 residues long. For the CDR3, the DNA is TGTGCCAGCTCAGCCTACAGGACAGATACGCAGTATTTT. Encoded protein: CASSAYRTDTQYF.

The V gene is TRBV6-1, the J gene TRBJ2-7; D is perhaps TRBD1 (5 bases). The V and J ends lost 8 bases and 0 bases respectively, with 17 bases between them. This CDR3 has 15 amino acids. CDR1 is MNHNS, CDR2 SASEGT, per germline. DNA for the CDR3: TGTGCCAGCCGGCGGTCGGACACCTCCTCCTACGAGCAGTACTTC. This translates into CASRRSDTSSYEQYF.